This T cell receptor beta chain was documented in a study of Graves' ophthalmopathy and Graves' hyperthyroidism. Study outcomes and limitations: The model achieved 70.59% sensitivity and roughly 72% specificity for ophthalmopathy progression. Among expanded thyroid clonotypes above 0.001 frequency, most also occurred in blood.

If patients had other autoimmune diseases, uncontrolled infections, pregnancy or lactation, they were excluded. Orbital computed tomography, together with clinical symptoms, serum thyroxine, TRAb and thyroid ultrasound, was used for diagnosis. V was cut by 5 bases and J by 1 base, with 10 bases left in between. The CDR3 sequence is 14 residues long. Germline CDR1 and CDR2: SGHVS and FQNEAQ. Comments on this clonotype: Its antigen is not identified.

Researchers took RNA transcripts and amplified TCR beta CDR3 regions from them. Scientists carried out first-round RT-PCR using HTBI primers and then a second-round multiplex PCR. In TCRdb, the multiplex PCR reads were re-called with MiXCR into one record per CDR3 protein. The profile covers about 590,000 distinct CDR3 sequences, with roughly 39% appearing a single time and around 4% taken by the ten largest. The sequence was obtained from an adult man with Graves' hyperthyroidism. The chain employs TRBV7-8 and TRBJ2-3; D call uncertain. The sample comprised peripheral blood or thyroid tissue (not recorded which). CDR3 nucleotides: TGTGCCAGCAGCCTTACGGTGGGCACAGATACGCAGTATTTT. Residues: CASSLTVGTDTQYF.